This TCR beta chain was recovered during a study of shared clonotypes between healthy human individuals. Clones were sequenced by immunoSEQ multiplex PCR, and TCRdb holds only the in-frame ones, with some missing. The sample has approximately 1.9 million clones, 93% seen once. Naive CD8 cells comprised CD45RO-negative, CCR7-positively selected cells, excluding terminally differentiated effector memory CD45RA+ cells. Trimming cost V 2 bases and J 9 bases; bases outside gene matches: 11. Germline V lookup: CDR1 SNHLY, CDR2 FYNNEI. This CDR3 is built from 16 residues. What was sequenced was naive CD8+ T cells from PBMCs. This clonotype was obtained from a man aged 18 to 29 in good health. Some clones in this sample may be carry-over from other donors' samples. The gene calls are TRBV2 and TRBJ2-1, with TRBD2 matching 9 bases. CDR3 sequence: CASSELGAGGRSEQFF. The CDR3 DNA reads TGTGCCAGCAGTGAACTGGGGGCGGGAGGGAGGAGTGAGCAGTTCTTC.